These 16 T cell receptor beta chains came from one sample sequenced in a study of cytomegalovirus exposure and HLA in healthy donors. Primers: 60 Vbeta forward and 13 Jbeta reverse. Libraries were prepared by immunoSEQ multiplex PCR; TCRdb keeps only in-frame clonotypes and omits some of them. The table includes about 76,000 clones, 79% detected once. The specimen sequenced was PBMCs. These receptors were collected from a man younger than 45 in good health and CMV-seronegative.

This chain uses TRBV5-5 with TRBJ1-1; D is unresolved. Looked up from germline, CDR1 is SGHKS and CDR2 is YYEKEE (reference sequence). This CDR3 is 13 amino acids long. V was shortened by 4 bases and J by 4 bases, with 11 bases between the two germline ends. CDR3 amino acids: CASSLTVGTEAFF. CDR3 nucleotides: TGTGCCAGCAGCCTCACAGTAGGCACTGAAGCTTTCTTT.

This clone was detected only a few times. The chain has TRBV5-1 and TRBJ1-1; 9 bases agree with TRBD1. The CDR3 loop spans 13 amino acids. CDR1 is SGHRS and CDR2 is YFSETQ in the germline V gene. Unmatched junction bases numbered 5, after V lost 4 bases and J lost 7 bases. The CDR3, as DNA: TGCGCCAGCAGCGGACAGGGGATCGGTGAAGCTTTCTTT. As protein: CASSGQGIGEAFF.

The rearrangement joins TRBV11-1 to TRBJ2-5; TRBD1 aligns across 10 bases. CDR1 is SGHAT, CDR2 FQDESV, per germline (reference sequence). The CDR3 runs to 16 residues. Unmatched junction bases numbered 8, after V lost 2 bases and J lost 5 bases. The CDR3 loop reads CASSLTGTGAVETQYF. CDR3 DNA: TGTGCCAGCAGCTTAACCGGGACAGGGGCGGTCGAGACCCAGTACTTC.

This chain joins TRBV14 and TRBJ2-7, with 11 positions matching TRBD1. CDR3 size: 15 residues. In germline, CDR1 is SGHDN, CDR2 FVKESK. V trimming: 4 bases; J trimming: 5 bases; junction bases outside the gene matches: 7. The chain's CDR3 is CASSPWTGGWNEQYF. For the CDR3, the DNA is TGTGCCAGCAGCCCTTGGACAGGGGGCTGGAACGAGCAGTACTTC.

This chain connects TRBV6-6 to TRBJ1-4, with no clear D. CDR1 is MNHNY, CDR2 SVGAGI, per germline (reference sequence). Trimming removed 6 bases at V and 3 bases at J, with 8 bases between. The CDR3 covers 13 residues. The CDR3 loop reads CASRRVANEKLFF. As DNA, the CDR3 is TGTGCCAGCAGACGCGTGGCTAATGAAAAACTGTTTTTT.

This clone came up once. The CDR3 region is CASSVSGTSYAGELFF. DNA of the CDR3: TGTGCCAGTAGTGTTTCCGGGACTAGTTACGCCGGGGAGCTGTTTTTT. This chain uses TRBV19 with TRBJ2-2, with 8 nucleotides matching TRBD2. The CDR3 length is 16 residues. The J segment lost 6 bases and the V segment lost 5 bases, leaving 11 bases of the junction unmatched. In germline, CDR1 is LNHDA, CDR2 SQIVND (reference sequence).

A few counts support this clone. The chain links TRBV4-3 to TRBJ2-5, with D possibly TRBD1 on 6 matching bases. The end of the DNA fits TRBJ2-7 better, so the J call may be wrong. The CDR3 length is 14 residues. Germline lookup yields CDR1 LGHNA and CDR2 YSLEER. Here the CDR3 DNA reads TGCGCCAGCAGCCAAGAAGGGGGACCCTACGAGCAGTACTTC. Translating gives CASSQEGGPYEQYF.

This clone was found once. Other DNA sequences in the sample encode the same CDR3. This sequence joins TRBV18 and TRBJ1-5; 10 positions match TRBD1. Losses at the gene ends were 6 bases for V and 6 bases for J; bases not matched to a gene: 8. This CDR3 contains 15 residues. The germline V gene encodes CDR1 KGHSH and CDR2 LQKENI. CDR3 sequence reads: CASSLGQGEGQPQHF. The CDR3 DNA reads TGTGCCAGCTCGCTAGGACAGGGGGAAGGTCAGCCCCAGCATTTT.

The chain links TRBV7-2 to TRBJ1-6; 7 nucleotides line up with TRBD1. CDR1 and CDR2 (germline): SGHTA, FQGNSA. The V gene end was trimmed by 5 bases and the J gene end by 6 bases; junction bases not matched to a gene: 4. The CDR3 extends over 14 amino acids. Here the CDR3 reads CASSPGTANSPLHF. The CDR3 region has the DNA TGTGCCAGCAGCCCCGGGACAGCTAATTCACCCCTCCACTTT.

The gene calls are TRBV27 and TRBJ2-7; TRBD1 matches 7 bases. The CDR3 sequence is 13 residues long. Germline trimming cut 6 bases from V and 6 bases from J; bases unmatched to any gene: 8. CDR1 and CDR2 from the germline V gene are MNHEY and SMNVEV (reference sequence). Here the CDR3 DNA reads TGTGCCAGCAGCGCGACAGGGAAGGGCGAGCAGTACTTC. It specifies CASSATGKGEQYF.

This clone was seen a single time. The rearrangement links TRBV7-8 to TRBJ2-1; 7 nucleotides line up with TRBD1. The CDR3 spans 13 residues. Trimming removed 5 bases from V and 13 bases from J; junction bases left unmatched: 11. Germline V lookup: CDR1 SGHVS, CDR2 FQNEAQ. CDR3: CASSPDPRQGQFF. The DNA for the CDR3 is TGTGCCAGCAGCCCCGATCCGAGACAGGGTCAGTTCTTC.

The V and J genes are TRBV20-1 and TRBJ1-2, with D unclear. Trimming shortened V by 3 bases and J by 4 bases, and 6 bases separated the two germline ends. Germline CDR1 reads DFQATT; CDR2 reads SNEGSKA (reference sequence). The CDR3 contains 11 residues. The CDR3 sequence: CSASLLYGYTF. The CDR3, as DNA: TGCAGTGCTAGCCTTCTCTATGGCTACACCTTC.

The chain links TRBV4-3 to TRBJ1-6; weak D call: TRBD1 (6 bases). This CDR3 has 15 residues. V was trimmed by 4 bases and J by 9 bases, leaving 16 bases between them. CDR1 is LGHNA, CDR2 YSLEER, per germline. This CDR3 is CASSPAGQGGSPLHF. The CDR3 nucleotides are TGCGCCAGCAGCCCGGCAGGACAAGGGGGTTCACCCCTCCACTTT.

A remark on this clone: An end of the junction differs from the germline gene, which may be a read error. This sequence joins TRBV19 and TRBJ2-5; 7 bases agree with TRBD1. The CDR3 consists of 14 residues. The germline V gene has CDR1 LNHDA and CDR2 SQIVND (reference sequence). The CDR3 region has the DNA TGTGTCAGTAGTATGTGGGACAGCCAAGAGACCCAGTACTTC. Protein sequence: CVSSMWDSQETQYF.

V gene TRBV27 combines with J gene TRBJ2-7; D perhaps matches TRBD2 (5 bases). The germline gives CDR1 MNHEY, CDR2 SMNVEV (reference sequence). The germline V and J ends were trimmed by 5 bases and 1 base, with 12 bases remaining between them. The CDR3 consists of 14 residues. The CDR3 DNA sequence: TGTGCCAGCAGTCCACGGTCGGGGTCCTACGAGCAGTACTTC. Encoded protein: CASSPRSGSYEQYF.

This chain joins TRBV28 and TRBJ2-4, with a weak D call TRBD2 (7 bases). Trimming removed 6 bases from V and 0 bases from J, with 18 bases in between. Per germline, CDR1 MDHEN and CDR2 SYDVKM. This CDR3 is 17 amino acids long. The CDR3 nucleotides are TGTGCCAGCAGGCGACAGGATCTAGCGGTAGCCAAAAACATTCAGTACTTC. This sequence encodes CASRRQDLAVAKNIQYF.